The 29 T cell receptor beta chains presented below share a single source sample, sequenced in a study of T cells in Graves' hyperthyroidism and ophthalmopathy (dated by TCRdb to about 2019). The library was built by means of multiplex PCR. This sample was sequenced with an Illumina HiSeq 2000. The TCR beta CDR3 regions were amplified from RNA transcripts. For the first round of RT-PCR on the TCR CDR3, the HTBI primer set was used together with the Qiagen OneStep RT-PCR kit. The public sequencing data were trimmed at Q25 with fastp and processed into clonotypes with MiXCR by TCRdb, which kept only in-frame beta chains. One record per CDR3 amino acid sequence lists the most common genes and DNA. The sample table records approximately 330,000 distinct CDR3 sequences; about 21% of these occur just once. Under 55% of the sample belongs to the ten largest clones. Sequencing input: blood. The receptors come from a woman in her forties or fifties with Graves' hyperthyroidism.

This clonotype has only a few counts. The V gene is TRBV28, the J gene TRBJ1-4, with D tentatively TRBD1 (5 bases). The CDR3 length is 15 residues. CDR1 and CDR2 from the germline V gene are MDHEN and SYDVKM. With 2 bases removed from V and 7 bases from J, the gap between germline ends came to 14 bases. The CDR3 DNA follows: TGTGCCAGCAGTTTACGGGTAGGGACGGGTGAAAAACTGTTTTTT. This sequence encodes CASSLRVGTGEKLFF.

This clonotype showed up many times. V gene TRBV7-3 combines with J gene TRBJ2-5; maybe TRBD2 (6 bases). Trimming cost V 5 bases and J 0 bases, with 19 bases left between them. The CDR3 runs to 17 residues. Germline V CDR1 and CDR2: SGHTA, FQGTGA. CDR3 coding DNA: TGTGCCAGCAGCCGGGACGGGAGACAGCCGTACCAAGAGACCCAGTACTTC. Its protein is CASSRDGRQPYQETQYF.

This clonotype was counted only a few times. This chain uses TRBV28 with TRBJ2-1; 8 bases agree with TRBD2. From germline, CDR1 is MDHEN and CDR2 SYDVKM. The CDR3 extends over 16 amino acids. Germline trimming cut 4 bases from V and 5 bases from J; bases unmatched to any gene: 10. The CDR3 is CASSSSGAGENNEQFF. In DNA form, the CDR3 reads TGTGCCAGCAGTTCCTCAGGAGCGGGAGAGAACAATGAGCAGTTCTTC.

The chain joins TRBV7-9 to TRBJ1-4; 7 positions agree with TRBD1. V lost 6 bases and J lost 6; bases outside the gene matches: 13. Germline values: CDR1 SEHNR, CDR2 FQNEAQ (reference sequence). The length of the CDR3 is 16 residues. In nucleotides, the CDR3 is TGTGCCAGCAGGGGACAGCGCCCCATGAGAGATGAAAAACTGTTTTTT. Its translation is CASRGQRPMRDEKLFF.

This clonotype was counted ten times or more. V and J are TRBV2 and TRBJ2-7, with D possibly TRBD1 on 7 matching bases. CDR1 is SNHLY, CDR2 FYNNEI, per germline. CDR3 length: 16 amino acids. Trimming took off 3 bases at V and 6 bases at J, with 21 bases between the two ends. The CDR3 coding sequence is TGTGCCAGCAGTGATCTAGGTGCGGGACAGCTCGCCGAGCAGTACTTC. Protein product: CASSDLGAGQLAEQYF. The full variable domain, its missing parts supplied by reference TRBV2 and TRBJ2-7, is EPEVTQTPSHQVTQMGQEVILRCVPISNHLYFYWYRQILGQKVEFLVSFYNNEISEKSEIFDDQFSVERPDGSNFTLKIRSTKLEDSAMYFCASSDLGAGQLAEQYFGPGTRLTVT.

In this sample, this clonotype turned up many times. The rearrangement uses TRBV28 and TRBJ2-5, with TRBD2 matching 7 bases. The CDR3 extends over 12 amino acids. The germline gives CDR1 MDHEN, CDR2 SYDVKM. The ends lost 8 bases at V and 5 bases at J; junction bases unmatched: 5. This chain's CDR3 is CASRGVSETQYF. The CDR3 coding sequence is TGTGCCAGCCGGGGGGTTTCGGAGACCCAGTACTTC. Complete variable domain (other parts from reference TRBV28 and TRBJ2-5): DVKVTQSSRYLVKRTGEKVFLECVQDMDHENMFWYRQDPGLGLRLIYFSYDVKMKEKGDIPEGYSVSREKKERFSLILESASTNQTSMYLCASRGVSETQYFGPGTRLLVL.

A remark on this clonotype: A junction boundary mismatches the germline segment, possibly from a read error. The chain is built from TRBV29-1 and TRBJ1-3; D unclear. Germline V CDR1 and CDR2: SQVTM, ANQGSEA. The CDR3 loop spans 15 amino acids. The CDR3 reads CGVDKFGSSGNTIYF. The CDR3 nucleotides are TGCGGCGTTGATAAATTTGGGAGCTCTGGAAACACCATATATTTT.

This chain connects TRBV6-2 or TRBV6-3 to TRBJ1-1; a weak D match, TRBD1 (6 bases). Germline values: CDR1 MNHEY, CDR2 SVGEGT. The CDR3 extends over 14 amino acids. Deletions cut 7 bases from V and 2 bases from J, with 14 bases between. The CDR3 bases are TGTGCCAGCAACCCGACAGGTCCTAACACTGAAGCTTTCTTT. Translated: CASNPTGPNTEAFF.

This clonotype was seen repeatedly, ten times or more. The V and J genes are TRBV28 and TRBJ1-3; TRBD1 might be the D (5 bases). V gave up 7 bases and J gave up 0 bases, with 13 bases separating them. The CDR3 is 15 amino acids. Germline V lookup: CDR1 MDHEN, CDR2 SYDVKM. CDR3 nucleotides: TGTGCCAGCATTACGCAGGGTACCTCTGGAAACACCATATATTTT. Protein sequence: CASITQGTSGNTIYF.

The sample holds a few counts of this clonotype. The genes are TRBV19 and TRBJ2-2, with TRBD2 matching 11 bases. This CDR3 contains 16 residues. Germline CDR1 reads LNHDA; CDR2 reads SQIVND (reference sequence). V shed 5 bases, J shed 6 bases, and the junction held 8 bases outside the gene matches. CDR3 in DNA: TGTGCCAGTAGTGCCAGTAGCGGGAGGGCTGCCGGGGAGCTGTTTTTT. Encoded protein: CASSASSGRAAGELFF.

This clonotype was detected a few times. The CDR3 is CASTGGQGFPGEQYF. As DNA, the CDR3 is TGTGCCAGCACCGGGGGACAGGGTTTTCCGGGAGAGCAGTACTTC. J is TRBJ2-7 and V is TRBV6-1; 9 nucleotides agree with TRBD1. The CDR3 spans 15 residues. Germline-derived CDR1 and CDR2 are MNHNS and SASEGT. J was trimmed by 7 bases and V by 7 bases; bases with no gene match: 14.

On this clonotype: This may be a read error: a much more frequent sequence differs by one nucleotide. J is TRBJ2-7 and V is TRBV12-3 or TRBV12-4; tentative D call: TRBD2 (7 bases). CDR3 length equals 14 residues. The V end lost 6 bases, the J end lost 4 bases, and 16 bases lay between the germline ends. In DNA, the CDR3 is TGTGCCAGCAGCCAAGGAGGGGGGGCGTACGAGCAGTACTTC. Protein product: CASSQGGGAYEQYF.

Ten or more counts support this clonotype. This chain connects TRBV5-1 to TRBJ2-7; 10 bases align to TRBD2. The ends lost 2 bases at V and 6 bases at J; junction bases unmatched: 8. CDR1 is SGHRS, CDR2 YFSETQ, per germline. There are 15 residues in the CDR3. CDR3 in amino acids: CASSFGTSVMSEQYF. CDR3 nucleotides: TGCGCCAGCAGCTTCGGGACTAGCGTAATGAGCGAGCAGTACTTC. Combining the CDR3 with reference TRBV5-1 and TRBJ2-7 gives the whole variable domain KAGVTQTPRYLIKTRGQQVTLSCSPISGHRSVSWYQQTPGQGLQFLFEYFSETQRNKGNFPGRFSGRQFSNSRSEMNVSTLELGDSALYLCASSFGTSVMSEQYFGPGTRLTVT.

Ten or more counts support this clonotype. The rearrangement uses TRBV5-5 and TRBJ1-4; D is undetermined. Trimming shortened V by 0 bases and J by 5 bases, and 8 bases separated the two germline ends. Germline V gene sequence: CDR1 SGHKS, CDR2 YYEKEE (reference sequence). CDR3 size: 14 residues. The CDR3 region is CASSLGDINEKLFF. Here the CDR3 DNA reads TGTGCCAGCAGCTTGGGAGACATAAATGAAAAACTGTTTTTT.

The chain links TRBV29-1 to TRBJ1-5; D remains unclear. The ends were cut back, 5 bases at V and 6 bases at J, with 14 bases in the middle. The germline V gene encodes CDR1 SQVTM and CDR2 ANQGSEA. The CDR3 is made up of 13 amino acids. The CDR3 reads CSVLDRVGQPQHF. CDR3 sequence (DNA): TGCAGCGTTCTCGACCGAGTGGGTCAGCCCCAGCATTTT.

This clonotype has a count of ten or more. This sequence joins TRBV2 and TRBJ1-1, with TRBD1 matching over 9 bases. J was trimmed by 1 base and V by 11 bases; bases with no gene match: 2. CDR1 and CDR2 from the germline V gene are SNHLY and FYNNEI. The CDR3 length is 12 residues. Written as DNA, the CDR3 is TGTGCCTGGACAGGGGCGAACACTGAAGCTTTCTTT. Protein: CAWTGANTEAFF. The full variable domain, rest sourced from reference TRBV2 and TRBJ1-1, is EPEVTQTPSHQVTQMGQEVILRCVPISNHLYFYWYRQILGQKVEFLVSFYNNEISEKSEIFDDQFSVERPDGSNFTLKIRSTKLEDSAMYFCAWTGANTEAFFGQGTRLTVV.

This clonotype was seen repeatedly, ten times or more. The rearrangement links TRBV12-3 or TRBV12-4 to TRBJ2-7, with D possibly called TRBD1 or TRBD2 (5 bases each). The CDR3 loop spans 15 amino acids. Trimming shortened V by 5 bases and J by 0 bases, and 14 bases separated the two germline ends. The CDR3 DNA reads TGTGCCAGCAGTGTATCGAGGGGCATCTCCTACGAGCAGTACTTC. Translating it yields CASSVSRGISYEQYF.

This clonotype was counted only a few times. The chain employs TRBV19 and TRBJ1-4; weak D call: TRBD1 (6 bases). Trimming stripped 5 bases from V and 4 bases from J, with 11 bases between. CDR1 LNHDA and CDR2 SQIVND come from the germline V gene (reference sequence). This CDR3 spans 14 amino acids. CDR3 residues: CASSARTVNEKLFF. The CDR3 DNA sequence: TGTGCCAGTAGTGCGCGGACAGTTAATGAAAAACTGTTTTTT.

This clonotype was recorded many times. V and J are TRBV6-1 and TRBJ1-1, with TRBD1 as a possible D gene (6 bases). The V and J ends lost 5 bases and 1 base respectively, with 14 bases between them. Germline assignment: CDR1 MNHNS and CDR2 SASEGT. The CDR3 runs 15 residues. CDR3 in amino acids: CASSSPAGANTEAFF. CDR3 DNA sequence: TGTGCCAGCAGTTCCCCGGCAGGGGCGAACACTGAAGCTTTCTTT.

This clonotype turned up a few times. This could be a read error, since a much larger clone is one nucleotide away. V gene TRBV3-1 combines with J gene TRBJ1-1; D is possibly TRBD1 (6 bases). Germline V gives CDR1 LGHDT, CDR2 YNNKEL (reference sequence). Trimming took off 4 bases at V and 7 bases at J, with 16 bases between the two ends. The CDR3 contains 14 residues. CDR3 loop: CASSPDRPQVEAFF. DNA for the CDR3: TGTGCCAGCAGCCCCGACAGGCCACAGGTTGAAGCTTTCTTT.

This clonotype came up many times. The chain employs TRBV7-2 and TRBJ2-1; D uncertain. CDR3 length equals 15 residues. V lost 5 bases to trimming and J lost 0 bases, with 11 bases between them. Germline V gene data show CDR1 as SGHTA and CDR2 as FQGNSA. The chain's CDR3 is CASSRLLPSYNEQFF. The CDR3 nucleotides are TGTGCCAGCAGCAGACTCCTCCCCTCCTACAATGAGCAGTTCTTC.

This clonotype was seen at least ten times. The chain is built from TRBV15 and TRBJ2-3, with 7 nucleotides matching TRBD2. In germline, CDR1 is LNHNV, CDR2 YYDKDF (reference sequence). V shed 3 bases, J shed 0 bases, and the junction held 3 bases outside the gene matches. This CDR3 has 15 residues. The CDR3 region is CATSSRGGSTDTQYF. The CDR3, as DNA: TGTGCCACCAGCAGCCGCGGGGGAAGCACAGATACGCAGTATTTT.

V gene TRBV20-1 combines with J gene TRBJ2-3, with D perhaps TRBD2 (6 bases). Germline V gene lookup returns CDR1 DFQATT and CDR2 SNEGSKA (reference sequence). The CDR3 length is 11 residues. V was cut by 4 bases and J by 7 bases, with 9 bases left in between. Here the CDR3 DNA reads TGCAGTGCTACGGACTATCATACGCAGTATTTT. This encodes CSATDYHTQYF.

This clonotype occurred a few times. V usage is TRBV27 and J usage is TRBJ2-3, with 7 nucleotides matching TRBD1. The germline V gene has CDR1 MNHEY and CDR2 SMNVEV (reference sequence). The CDR3 is made up of 15 amino acids. Losses at the gene ends were 5 bases for V and 3 bases for J; bases not matched to a gene: 8. The chain's CDR3 is CASSPFDRVTDTQYF. As DNA, the CDR3 is TGTGCCAGCAGTCCCTTCGACAGGGTAACAGATACGCAGTATTTT.

This clonotype has a count of ten or more. The chain couples TRBV24-1 to TRBJ2-3; 8 bases are shared with TRBD2. The CDR3 totals 13 residues. Trimming took 12 bases from V and 5 from J; bases not matched to a gene: 9. Germline CDR1 is KGHDR and CDR2 is SFDVKD. CDR3 sequence reads: CAASGLAGDTQYF. The DNA for the CDR3 is TGTGCCGCCTCAGGCCTAGCGGGAGATACGCAGTATTTT.

The V and J genes are TRBV20-1 and TRBJ1-1; 9 bases are shared with TRBD1. V was clipped by 5 bases and J by 8 bases; unmatched bases: 18. CDR1 is DFQATT and CDR2 is SNEGSKA in the germline V gene (reference sequence). The length of the CDR3 is 16 residues. Here the CDR3 reads CSAPRRTGGAFSEAFF. CDR3 coding DNA: TGCAGTGCTCCGCGCAGAACAGGGGGCGCGTTCTCCGAAGCTTTCTTT.

This clonotype was recorded many times. V usage is TRBV12-3 or TRBV12-4 and J usage is TRBJ1-5; D gene unclear. V was pared by 2 bases and J by 0 bases, with 5 bases between. The CDR3 consists of 14 residues. CDR3 bases: TGTGCCAGCAGTTTAAGTGGTAGCAATCAGCCCCAGCATTTT. Amino acids: CASSLSGSNQPQHF.

This clonotype was recorded once. The chain carries TRBV2 and TRBJ1-4; 9 nucleotides agree with TRBD1. V gave up 6 bases and J gave up 4 bases; unmatched junction bases: 6. CDR3 length: 15 amino acids. The V gene's germline CDR1 is SNHLY and CDR2 FYNNEI. The CDR3 DNA follows: TGTGCCAGCAGCGACACAGGGGGCCTTAATGAAAAACTGTTTTTT. Translation: CASSDTGGLNEKLFF.

This clonotype was seen many times. The V call is TRBV9, the J call TRBJ2-7; D unresolved. Germline V gene lookup returns CDR1 SGDLS and CDR2 YYNGEE. This CDR3 region has 14 residues. V was pared by 0 bases and J by 1 base, with 8 bases between. The CDR3: CASSVAAGSYEQYF. CDR3 bases: TGTGCCAGCAGCGTAGCGGCAGGATCCTACGAGCAGTACTTC.